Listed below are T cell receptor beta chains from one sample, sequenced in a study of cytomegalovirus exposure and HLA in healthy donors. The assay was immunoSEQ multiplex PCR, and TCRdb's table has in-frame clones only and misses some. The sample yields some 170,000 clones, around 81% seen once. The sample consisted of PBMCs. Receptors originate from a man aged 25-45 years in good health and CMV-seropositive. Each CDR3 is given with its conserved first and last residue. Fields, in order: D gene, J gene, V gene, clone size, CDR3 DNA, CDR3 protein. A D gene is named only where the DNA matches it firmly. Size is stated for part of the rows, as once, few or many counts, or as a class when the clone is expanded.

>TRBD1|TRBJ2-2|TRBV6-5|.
TGTGCCAGCAGTTCGACAGGGTCCGGGGAGCTGTTTTTT
CASSSTGSGELFF
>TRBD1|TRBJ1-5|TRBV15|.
TGTGCCACCAGCACGAAGGGACAGCCCAATCAGCCCCAGCATTTT
CATSTKGQPNQPQHF
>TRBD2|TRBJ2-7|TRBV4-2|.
TGTGCCAGCAGCCAAGGCAGCGGGGCGAGCTCCTACGAGCAGTACTTC
CASSQGSGASSYEQYF
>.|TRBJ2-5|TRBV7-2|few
TGTGCCAGCAGCTTAGACAGAGAAGAGACCCAGTACTTC
CASSLDREETQYF
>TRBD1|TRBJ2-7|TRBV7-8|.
TGTGCCAGCAGATCCGCGCAGGGGGTCTACGAGCAGTACTTC
CASRSAQGVYEQYF
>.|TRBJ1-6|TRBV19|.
TGTGCCAGTAGTAGGACAGTTTATAATTCACCCCTCCACTTT
CASSRTVYNSPLHF
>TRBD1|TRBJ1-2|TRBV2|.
TGTGCCAGCAGTGGACAGGGGGCAGGTGGCTACACCTTC
CASSGQGAGGYTF
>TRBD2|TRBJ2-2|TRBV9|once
TGTGCCAGCAGCGTTAGCGGGGGGGAGGCCGGGGAGCTGTTTTTT
CASSVSGGEAGELFF
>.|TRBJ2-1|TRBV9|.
TGTGCCAGCAGCGTAAACGGGGTTGGGATCAATGAGCAGTTCTTC
CASSVNGVGINEQFF
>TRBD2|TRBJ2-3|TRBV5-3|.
TGTGCCAGAAGCCGGACTAGCGGGAGCACAGATACGCAGTATTTT
CARSRTSGSTDTQYF
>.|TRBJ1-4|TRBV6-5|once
TGTGCCAGCGGGCAATGGACAGTCCGGGGTGAAAAACTGTTTTTT
CASGQWTVRGEKLFF
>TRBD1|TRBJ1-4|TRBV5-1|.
TGCGCCAGCAGCTTGGGGACAGGGGCTAATGAAAAACTGTTTTTT
CASSLGTGANEKLFF
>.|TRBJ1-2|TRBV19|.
TGTGCCACTAATGACAGGATTTATGGCTACACCTTC
CATNDRIYGYTF
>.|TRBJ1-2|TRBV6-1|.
TGTGCCAGCAGTCCAGGGGTAGGCTACACCTTC
CASSPGVGYTF
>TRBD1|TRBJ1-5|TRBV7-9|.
TGTGCCAGCAGCGAGGGGCAGGGGGCCGGAGGCAATCAGCCCCAGCATTTT
CASSEGQGAGGNQPQHF
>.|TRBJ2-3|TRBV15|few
TGTGCCACCAGCCCGCAGGGGGGCTCGGATACGCAGTATTTT
CATSPQGGSDTQYF
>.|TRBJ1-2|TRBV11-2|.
TGTGCCAGCAGCTTAGTAGCAGCTAACTATGGCTACACCTTC
CASSLVAANYGYTF
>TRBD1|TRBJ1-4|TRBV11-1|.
TGTGCCAGCAGCGAAGGGGGCAGGGCCAATGAAAAACTGTTTTTT
CASSEGGRANEKLFF
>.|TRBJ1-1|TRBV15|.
TGTGCCACCAGCAGAGATGGGCAGGGAGGCACTGAAGCTTTCTTT
CATSRDGQGGTEAFF
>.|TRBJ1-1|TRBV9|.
TGTGCCAGCAGCGCGGGCGGAGGGTTAACTGAAGCTTTCTTT
CASSAGGGLTEAFF
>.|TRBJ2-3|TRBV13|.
TGTGCCAGCAGCTGGGGAGGGGGGGCCGAAGATACGCAGTATTTT
CASSWGGGAEDTQYF
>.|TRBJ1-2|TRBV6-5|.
TGTGCCAGCAGTTACGGCTCGGGGGGCGTTAGCGGCTACACCTTC
CASSYGSGGVSGYTF
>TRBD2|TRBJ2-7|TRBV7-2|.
TGTGCCAGCACCCTTGTCGGGGGGGCGGGCGAGCAGTACTTC
CASTLVGGAGEQYF
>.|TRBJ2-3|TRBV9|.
TGTGCCAGCAGCGTAGACGGGGTCACAGATACGCAGTATTTT
CASSVDGVTDTQYF
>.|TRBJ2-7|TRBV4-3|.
TGCGCCAGCCGGGACGCGGGGTCCTACGAGCAGTACTTC
CASRDAGSYEQYF
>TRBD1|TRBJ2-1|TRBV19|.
TGTGCCACCCTATACCGCCGAGACAGGGGGCATGAGCAGTTCTTC
CATLYRRDRGHEQFF
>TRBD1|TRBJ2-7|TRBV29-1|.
TGCAGCGTTGATGGACAGGGTTACGAGCAGTACTTC
CSVDGQGYEQYF
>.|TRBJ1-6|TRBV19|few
TGTGCCAGTAGTATGCACGGACTCGACATCTATAATTCACCCCTCCACTTT
CASSMHGLDIYNSPLHF
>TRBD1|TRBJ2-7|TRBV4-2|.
TGTGCCAGCAGCCGACAGGGGTACTACGAGCAGTACTTC
CASSRQGYYEQYF
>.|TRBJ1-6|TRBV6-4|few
TGTGCCAGCAGTGACTCAGGGGACTATAATTCACCCCTCCACTTT
CASSDSGDYNSPLHF
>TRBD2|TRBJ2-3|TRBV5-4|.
TGTGCCAGCAGCTCGACTAGCGGCACAGATACGCAGTATTTT
CASSSTSGTDTQYF
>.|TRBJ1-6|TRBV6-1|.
TGTGCCAGCAGTGAATTTTTGGGACACCATAATTCACCCCTCCACTTT
CASSEFLGHHNSPLHF
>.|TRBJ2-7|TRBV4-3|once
TGCGCCAGCAGCCAAGAGGGAACAGGGATGGGCGAGCAGTACTTC
CASSQEGTGMGEQYF
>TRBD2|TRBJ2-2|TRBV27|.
TGTGCCAGCAGTTTATCAGCGGGGGCCCGCACCGGGGAGCTGTTTTTT
CASSLSAGARTGELFF
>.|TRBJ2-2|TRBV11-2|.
TGTGCCAGCAGCGTAGAGGCTCCCGGGGAGCTGTTTTTT
CASSVEAPGELFF
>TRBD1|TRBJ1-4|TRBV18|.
TGTGCCAGCTCGCTTCTGGGACAGGGGAATGAAAAACTGTTTTTT
CASSLLGQGNEKLFF
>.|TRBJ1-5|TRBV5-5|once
TGTGCCAGCAGACCAGGGGTTGGCAATCAGCCCCAGCATTTT
CASRPGVGNQPQHF
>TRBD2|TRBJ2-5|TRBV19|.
TGTGCCAGTATCACTCCTCGGGGGGGGGCCCAAGAGACCCAGTACTTC
CASITPRGGAQETQYF
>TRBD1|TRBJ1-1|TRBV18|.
TGTGCCAGCTCACCGACAGGGGATGAAGCTTTCTTT
CASSPTGDEAFF
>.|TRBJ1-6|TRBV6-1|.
TGTGCCGGGGAGGACGGAAATAATTCACCCCTCCACTTT
CAGEDGNNSPLHF
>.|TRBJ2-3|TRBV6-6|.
TGTGCCAGCAGTTTCGCCCAGCGGGGCACAGATACGCAGTATTTT
CASSFAQRGTDTQYF
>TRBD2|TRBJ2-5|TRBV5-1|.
TGCGCCAGCAGCTTGGGTAGCGGGGGGAAAGAGACCCAGTACTTC
CASSLGSGGKETQYF